The sequence of this T cell receptor (beta chain) was determined in a study of blood T cell repertoires in COVID-19. Assay: immunoSEQ multiplex PCR; the TCRdb copy retains only in-frame clones and omits some. The sample holds about 140,000 clones, almost 80% seen once. The CDR3 has 15 amino acids. The J segment lost 4 bases and the V segment lost 1 base, leaving 3 bases of the junction unmatched. From germline, CDR1 is SEHNR and CDR2 FQNEAQ (reference sequence). The sequencing sample was made of PBMCs or T cells enriched from blood (not recorded which). This receptor was taken from a woman in her forties or fifties who had recovered from COVID-19. The V gene is TRBV7-9, the J gene TRBJ2-1, with TRBD1 identical over 8 bases. Written as DNA, the CDR3 is TGTGCCAGCAGCTTAGGGGACAGGTTATACAATGAGCAGTTCTTC. Protein: CASSLGDRLYNEQFF.